This T cell receptor (beta chain) was observed in a study of technical replicates of blood from several donors. The germline CDR1 and CDR2 sequences are SGHVS and FNYEAQ. This CDR3 has 16 amino acids. V lost 2 bases, J lost 5 bases, and 4 bases stayed unmatched. Sequenced by immunoSEQ multiplex PCR; TCRdb stores in-frame clones only, minus some. The sample lists almost 70,000 clones, approximately 91% occurring once. This sequence was found in a human donor in good health. Some clones in this sample may be carry-over from other donors' samples. Sequences were obtained from PBMCs. The chain has TRBV7-6 and TRBJ2-5; 14 positions match TRBD2. The CDR3 sequence is CASSLRGLAGAETQYF. The CDR3 DNA sequence: TGTGCCAGCAGCTTACGGGGACTAGCGGGAGCGGAGACCCAGTACTTC. Full variable domain (remainder filled in from reference TRBV7-6 and TRBJ2-5): GAGVSQSPRYKVTKRGQDVALRCDPISGHVSLYWYRQALGQGPEFLTYFNYEAQQDKSGLPNDRFSAERPEGSISTLTIQRTEQRDSAMYRCASSLRGLAGAETQYFGPGTRLLVL.